These 18 T cell receptor beta chains came from one sample sequenced in a study of regulatory T cells in long-lasting Graves disease. The time point: newly diagnosed GD, antithyroid drugs for less than 3 months. Generation of the TCR library employed RNA extracted from PBMCs. TCR beta libraries were built with iRepertoire HTBI primers and Arm-PCR of CDR3 regions. One entry per CDR3 protein results from TCRdb running MiXCR on the multiplex PCR reads. Altogether approximately 400,000 distinct CDR3 sequences are present, 15% being singletons, with the ten largest covering over 15%. The same specimen was also included in a second study, on T cells in Graves' hyperthyroidism and ophthalmopathy.

The specimen was peripheral blood mononuclear cells (PBMCs), collected at new diagnosis, from a patient treated with antithyroid drugs. Source of these receptors: a woman aged 25 to 39 with Graves disease.

The rearrangement links TRBV6-2 or TRBV6-3 to TRBJ2-1, with 9 bases lining up with TRBD1. The germline V gene encodes CDR1 MNHEY and CDR2 SVGEGT. With V trimmed by 8 bases and J by 10 bases, 12 bases remained unmatched. The CDR3 consists of 14 residues. This chain's CDR3 is CASQQGAGIYEQFF. The CDR3 DNA reads TGTGCCAGCCAACAGGGGGCCGGGATTTACGAGCAGTTCTTC.

This clonotype was seen ten or more times. This rearrangement joins TRBV6-4 to TRBJ2-7; tentatively, D is TRBD1 (6 bases). Trimming took 6 bases from V and 9 from J, leaving 9 bases between them. Germline CDR1 reads MRHNA; CDR2 reads SNTAGT. The CDR3 contains 10 residues. CDR3 nucleotides: TGTGCCAGCAGGCTAGGGGGGCAGTACTTC. This encodes CASRLGGQYF.

This clonotype was observed at least ten times. The gene calls are TRBV6-2 or TRBV6-3 and TRBJ2-7; 10 bases are a match to TRBD1. The CDR3 runs to 18 residues. Germline V gene data show CDR1 as MNHEY and CDR2 as SVGEGT. V lost 3 bases and J lost 1; bases outside the gene matches: 12. CDR3 DNA: TGTGCCAGCAGTTATGATGGGGGAGGGGACAGGGGATCCTACGAGCAGTACTTC. Protein: CASSYDGGGDRGSYEQYF.

The chain recombines TRBV24-1 with TRBJ2-7; 7 bases agree with TRBD2. CDR3 size: 15 residues. V shed 4 bases and J 3 bases; nucleotides not matched to a gene: 8. CDR1 is KGHDR and CDR2 is SFDVKD in the germline V gene. CDR3 sequence reads: CATSDPRDYNYEQYF. CDR3 coding DNA: TGTGCCACCAGTGACCCCAGGGACTACAACTACGAGCAGTACTTC.

This clonotype came up many times. This sequence joins TRBV12-3 or TRBV12-4 and TRBJ2-3; 8 bases map to TRBD1. V shed 3 bases, J shed 6 bases, and the junction held 8 bases outside the gene matches. This CDR3 spans 15 amino acids. The CDR3 reads CASSFAGGFSDTQYF. The CDR3 DNA reads as TGTGCCAGCAGTTTCGCAGGGGGCTTTTCGGATACGCAGTATTTT.

By its share, this clonotype is medium-sized. DNA of the CDR3: TGCAGTGCTAGAGATTGGGACAGGGGGGACTACAATGAGCAGTTCTTC. It translates to CSARDWDRGDYNEQFF. The V call is TRBV20-1, the J call TRBJ2-1; TRBD1 agrees at 11 bases. Germline CDR1 is DFQATT and CDR2 is SNEGSKA (reference sequence). The junction had 4 bases not matched to a gene; V was cut back by 0 bases and J by 3 bases. The CDR3 totals 16 residues.

This clonotype was seen many times. The chain combines TRBV12-3 or TRBV12-4 with TRBJ1-1; D remains unclear. V gave up 0 bases and J gave up 7 bases, with 9 bases separating them. The CDR3 has 13 residues. The CDR3 DNA follows: TGTGCCAGCAGTTTAGCCCCCGGCCATGAAGCTTTCTTT. Translated: CASSLAPGHEAFF.

The chain carries TRBV12-3 or TRBV12-4 and TRBJ2-7, with TRBD1 identical over 7 bases. The CDR3 totals 14 residues. Trimming removed 6 bases from V and 4 bases from J; junction bases left unmatched: 9. CDR3 nucleotide sequence: TGTGCCAGCAGCCAAAGACAGGGTCGGTACGAGCAGTACTTC. This codes for CASSQRQGRYEQYF.

This clonotype was seen more than once but under ten times. The junction does not match germline at one end; this may be a read error. The CDR3 protein is CASSASDNGQFF. Here the CDR3 DNA reads TGTGCCAGCAGCGCGAGTGACAATGGGCAGTTCTTC. This chain uses TRBV5-6 with TRBJ2-1, with D uncertain. Looked up from germline, CDR1 is SGHDT and CDR2 is YYEEEE. The CDR3 is 12 residues long.

Many counts were recorded for this clonotype. The V call is TRBV14, the J call TRBJ2-7, with 10 nucleotides matching TRBD2. V shed 5 bases and J 2 bases; nucleotides not matched to a gene: 6. Germline CDR1 and CDR2: SGHDN and FVKESK. The CDR3 runs 15 residues. Written as DNA, the CDR3 is TGTGCCAGCAGCGATAGGACTAGCGGCACCTACGAGCAGTACTTC. Translation: CASSDRTSGTYEQYF. Full variable domain (remainder filled in from reference TRBV14 and TRBJ2-7): EAGVTQFPSHSVIEKGQTVTLRCDPISGHDNLYWYRRVMGKEIKFLLHFVKESKQDESGMPNNRFLAERTGGTYSTLKVQPAELEDSGVYFCASSDRTSGTYEQYFGPGTRLTVT.

This clonotype was recorded at least ten times. The chain joins TRBV20-1 to TRBJ2-7; D call uncertain. This CDR3 contains 15 residues. Germline CDR1 reads DFQATT; CDR2 reads SNEGSKA (reference sequence). With 0 bases removed from V and 3 bases from J, the gap between germline ends came to 15 bases. The CDR3 loop is CSARDLGPNVYEQYF. Here the CDR3 DNA reads TGCAGTGCTAGAGATCTCGGGCCGAACGTCTACGAGCAGTACTTC.

For this clonotype: This clone may be a read error of a much larger clone one base away. The chain uses TRBV29-1 and TRBJ2-1, with TRBD1 matching over 9 bases. The J call could be wrong; TRBJ2-7 is a better fit for the DNA end. This CDR3 region has 14 residues. Germline lookup yields CDR1 SQVTM and CDR2 ANQGSEA. CDR3 DNA sequence: TGCAGCGTTGGGGGACAGGGCACCTACAATGAGCAGTACTTC. It translates to CSVGGQGTYNEQYF.

Ten or more counts support this clonotype. The rearrangement links TRBV30 to TRBJ1-2, with D possibly TRBD1 on 5 matching bases. Per germline, CDR1 GTSNPN and CDR2 SVGIG (reference sequence). CDR3 length: 15 amino acids. Trimming cost V 4 bases and J 3 bases, with 18 bases left between them. As DNA, the CDR3 is TGTGCCTGGAATGGGAGGGAGGGACTTGACTATGGCTACACCTTC. Residues: CAWNGREGLDYGYTF.

This clonotype was observed many times. The chain combines TRBV3-1 with TRBJ2-2; 7 positions match TRBD2. V dropped 0 bases and J dropped 2; count of bases not matched to a gene: 3. The CDR3 loop spans 16 amino acids. Germline V gene lookup returns CDR1 LGHDT and CDR2 YNNKEL (reference sequence). CDR3 in amino acids: CASSQEGRGNTGELFF. The DNA for the CDR3 is TGTGCCAGCAGCCAAGAAGGGAGGGGAAACACCGGGGAGCTGTTTTTT.

This clonotype came up a few times. V usage is TRBV6-9 and J usage is TRBJ2-7, with 9 bases matching TRBD2. V was clipped by 3 bases and J by 4 bases; unmatched bases: 10. Germline CDR1 is MNHGY and CDR2 is SVAAGI. The CDR3 length is 16 residues. CDR3 nucleotide sequence: TGTGCCAGCAGTTACTCGAAAGCGGGAGGAATATACGAGCAGTACTTC. This codes for CASSYSKAGGIYEQYF.

This clonotype was seen many times. The chain employs TRBV27 and TRBJ1-5; D not certain. V was pared by 5 bases and J by 1 base, with 18 bases between. The CDR3 runs 17 residues. Germline values: CDR1 MNHEY, CDR2 SMNVEV (reference sequence). The CDR3: CASSPSRPAVSNQPQHF. In DNA, the CDR3 is TGTGCCAGCAGTCCCTCCCGACCTGCAGTGAGCAATCAGCCCCAGCATTTT.

This clonotype has more than one count but fewer than ten. This chain connects TRBV11-3 to TRBJ2-1; 14 bases are a match to TRBD2. The junction had 8 bases not matched to a gene; V was cut back by 4 bases and J by 6 bases. Germline lookup yields CDR1 SGHNT and CDR2 YENEEA. The CDR3 length is 17 residues. The CDR3 protein is CASSSGLAGVGANEQFF. In nucleotides, the CDR3 is TGTGCCAGCAGCTCGGGACTAGCGGGAGTGGGGGCCAATGAGCAGTTCTTC.

The chain has TRBV18 and TRBJ2-3; TRBD1 aligns across 9 bases. The germline CDR1 and CDR2 sequences are KGHSH and LQKENI. The CDR3 sequence is 15 residues long. The ends lost 6 bases at V and 7 bases at J; junction bases unmatched: 11. The CDR3 DNA is TGTGCCAGCTCCGAGACAGGGGGAGGAGTGAATACGCAGTATTTT. Translating gives CASSETGGGVNTQYF.